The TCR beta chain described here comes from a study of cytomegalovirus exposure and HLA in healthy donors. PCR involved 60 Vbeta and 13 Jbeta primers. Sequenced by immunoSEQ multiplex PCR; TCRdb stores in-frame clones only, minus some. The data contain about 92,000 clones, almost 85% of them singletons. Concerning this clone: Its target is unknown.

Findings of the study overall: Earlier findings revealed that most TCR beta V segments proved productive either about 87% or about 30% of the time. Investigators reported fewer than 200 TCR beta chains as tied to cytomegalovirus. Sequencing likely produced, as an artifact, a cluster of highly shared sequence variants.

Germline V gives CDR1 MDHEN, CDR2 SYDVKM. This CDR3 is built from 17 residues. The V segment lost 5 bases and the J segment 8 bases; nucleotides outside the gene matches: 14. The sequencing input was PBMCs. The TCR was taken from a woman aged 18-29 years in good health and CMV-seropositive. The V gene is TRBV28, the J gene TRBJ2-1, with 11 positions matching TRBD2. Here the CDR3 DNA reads TGTGCCAGCAGTACACGACTAGCGGGATGGCTTGTCTATGAGCAGTTCTTC. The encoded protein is CASSTRLAGWLVYEQFF.